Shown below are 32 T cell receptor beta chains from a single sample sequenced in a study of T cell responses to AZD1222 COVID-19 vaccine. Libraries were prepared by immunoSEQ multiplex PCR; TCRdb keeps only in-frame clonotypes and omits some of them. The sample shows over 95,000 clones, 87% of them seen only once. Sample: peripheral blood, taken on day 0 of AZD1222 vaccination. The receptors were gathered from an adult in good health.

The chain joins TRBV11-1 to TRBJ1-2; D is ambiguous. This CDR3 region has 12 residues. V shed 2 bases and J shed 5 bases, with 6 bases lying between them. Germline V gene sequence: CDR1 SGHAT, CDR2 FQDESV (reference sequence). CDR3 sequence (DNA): TGTGCCAGCAGCTTAATCGGTTATGGCTACACCTTC. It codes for CASSLIGYGYTF. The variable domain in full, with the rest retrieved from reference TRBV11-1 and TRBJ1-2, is EAEVAQSPRYKITEKSQAVAFWCDPISGHATLYWYRQILGQGPELLVQFQDESVVDDSQLPKDRFSAERLKGVDSTLKIQPAELGDSAMYLCASSLIGYGYTFGSGTRLTVV.

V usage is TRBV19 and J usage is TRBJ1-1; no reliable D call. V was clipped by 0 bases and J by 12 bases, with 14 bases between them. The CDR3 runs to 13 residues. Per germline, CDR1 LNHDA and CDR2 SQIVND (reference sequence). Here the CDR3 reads CASSIDGPPGTFF. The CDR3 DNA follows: TGTGCCAGTAGTATAGATGGTCCCCCGGGAACTTTCTTT.

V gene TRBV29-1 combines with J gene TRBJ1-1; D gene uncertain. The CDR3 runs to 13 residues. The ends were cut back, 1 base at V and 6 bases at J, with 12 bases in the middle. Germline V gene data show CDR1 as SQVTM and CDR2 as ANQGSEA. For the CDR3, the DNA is TGCAGCGTTGAAGCGGAGCTCGGGCCTGAAGCTTTCTTT. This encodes CSVEAELGPEAFF.

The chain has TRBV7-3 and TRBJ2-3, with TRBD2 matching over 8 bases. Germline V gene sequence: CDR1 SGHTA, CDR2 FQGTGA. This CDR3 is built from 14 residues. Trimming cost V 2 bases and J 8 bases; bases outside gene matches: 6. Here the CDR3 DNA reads TGTGCCAGCAGCTTAGTGCGGGGGGCGACTACGCAGTATTTT. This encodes CASSLVRGATTQYF.

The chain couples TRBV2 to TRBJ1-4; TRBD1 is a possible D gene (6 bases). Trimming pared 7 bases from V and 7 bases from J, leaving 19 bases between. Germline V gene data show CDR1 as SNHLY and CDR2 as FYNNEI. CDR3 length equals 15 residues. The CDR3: CASKLQGGVREKLFF. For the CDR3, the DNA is TGTGCCAGCAAACTACAGGGCGGGGTGCGTGAAAAACTGTTTTTT.

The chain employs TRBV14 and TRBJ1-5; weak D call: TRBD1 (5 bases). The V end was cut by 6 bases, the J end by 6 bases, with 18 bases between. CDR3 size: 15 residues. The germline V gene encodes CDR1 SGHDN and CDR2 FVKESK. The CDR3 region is CASRGEGSGGQPQHF. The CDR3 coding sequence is TGTGCCAGCAGGGGGGAAGGGTCCGGAGGTCAGCCCCAGCATTTT.

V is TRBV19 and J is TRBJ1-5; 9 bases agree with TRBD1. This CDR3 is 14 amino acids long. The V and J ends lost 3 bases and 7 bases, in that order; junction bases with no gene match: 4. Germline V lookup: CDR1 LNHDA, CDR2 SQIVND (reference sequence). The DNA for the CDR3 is TGTGCCAGTAGTATTTCCGGACAGGGGCAGCCCCAGCATTTT. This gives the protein CASSISGQGQPQHF.

The CDR3 loop is CASSLSGSGTDTQYF. The CDR3 nucleotides read TGTGCCAGCAGCTTGTCCGGCAGCGGCACAGATACGCAGTATTTT. This sequence joins TRBV5-6 and TRBJ2-3; D call uncertain. CDR1 is SGHDT, CDR2 YYEEEE, per germline. Trimming cost V 1 base and J 1 base, with 10 bases left between them. There are 15 residues in the CDR3.

The CDR3 DNA reads TGTGCCACCAGTGATTTAAGCGCGGCGCGGCAACGACCTGCCCTCGAGCAGTACGTC. Translated, it gives CATSDLSAARQRPALEQYV. The genes are TRBV24-1 and TRBJ2-7, with D unresolved. The germline V gene has CDR1 KGHDR and CDR2 SFDVKD. V was shortened by 1 base and J by 6 bases, with 27 bases between the two germline ends. This CDR3 contains 19 residues.

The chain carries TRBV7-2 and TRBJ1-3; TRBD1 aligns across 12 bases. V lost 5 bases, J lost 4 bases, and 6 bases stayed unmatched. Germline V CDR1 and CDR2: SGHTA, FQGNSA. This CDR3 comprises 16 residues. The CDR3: CASSRDRGPLGNTIYF. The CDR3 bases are TGTGCCAGCAGCCGGGACAGGGGGCCATTGGGAAACACCATATATTTT. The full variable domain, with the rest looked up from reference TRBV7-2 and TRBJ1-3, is GAGVSQSPSNKVTEKGKDVELRCDPISGHTALYWYRQSLGQGLEFLIYFQGNSAPDKSGLPSDRFSAERTGGSVSTLTIQRTQQEDSAVYLCASSRDRGPLGNTIYFGEGSWLTVV.

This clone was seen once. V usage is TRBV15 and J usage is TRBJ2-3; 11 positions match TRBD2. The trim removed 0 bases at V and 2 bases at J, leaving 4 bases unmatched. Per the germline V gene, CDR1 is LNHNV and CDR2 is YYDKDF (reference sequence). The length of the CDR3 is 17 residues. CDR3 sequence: CATSRDASGGLTDTQYF. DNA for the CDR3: TGTGCCACCAGCAGAGACGCTAGCGGGGGGCTCACAGATACGCAGTATTTT.

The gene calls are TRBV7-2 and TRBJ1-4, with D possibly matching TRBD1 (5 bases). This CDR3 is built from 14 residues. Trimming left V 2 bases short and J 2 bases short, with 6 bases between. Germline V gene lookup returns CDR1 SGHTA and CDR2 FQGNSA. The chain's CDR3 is CASSLRGTNEKLFF. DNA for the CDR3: TGTGCCAGCAGCTTAAGGGGTACTAATGAAAAACTGTTTTTT.

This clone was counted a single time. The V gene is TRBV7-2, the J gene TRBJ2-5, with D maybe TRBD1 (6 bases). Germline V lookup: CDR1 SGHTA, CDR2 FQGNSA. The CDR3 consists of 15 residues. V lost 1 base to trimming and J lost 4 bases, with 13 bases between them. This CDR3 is CASSLGLGTLETQYF. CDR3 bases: TGTGCCAGCAGCTTAGGCCTTGGGACACTAGAGACCCAGTACTTC. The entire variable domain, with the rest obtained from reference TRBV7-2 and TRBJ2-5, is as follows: GAGVSQSPSNKVTEKGKDVELRCDPISGHTALYWYRQSLGQGLEFLIYFQGNSAPDKSGLPSDRFSAERTGGSVSTLTIQRTQQEDSAVYLCASSLGLGTLETQYFGPGTRLLVL.

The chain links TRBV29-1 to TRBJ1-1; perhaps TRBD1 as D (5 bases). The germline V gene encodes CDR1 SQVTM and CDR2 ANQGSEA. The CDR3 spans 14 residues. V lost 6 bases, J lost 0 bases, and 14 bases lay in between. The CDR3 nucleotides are TGCAGCGTGCGGTTCGGGGGACTGAACACTGAAGCTTTCTTT. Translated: CSVRFGGLNTEAFF.

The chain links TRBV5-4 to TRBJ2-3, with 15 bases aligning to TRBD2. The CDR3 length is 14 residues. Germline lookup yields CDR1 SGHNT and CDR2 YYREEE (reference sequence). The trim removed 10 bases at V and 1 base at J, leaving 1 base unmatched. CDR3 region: CAGTSGGRTDTQYF. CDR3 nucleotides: TGTGCCGGGACTAGCGGGGGGCGCACAGATACGCAGTATTTT.

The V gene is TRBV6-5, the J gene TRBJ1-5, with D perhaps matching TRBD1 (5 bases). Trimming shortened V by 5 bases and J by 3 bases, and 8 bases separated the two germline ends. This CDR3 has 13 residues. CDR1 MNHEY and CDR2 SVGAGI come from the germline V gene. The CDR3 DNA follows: TGTGCCAGCAGTCAGGGCCACAATCAGCCCCAGCATTTT. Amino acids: CASSQGHNQPQHF.

Here the CDR3 reads CASSLRRGDEKLFF. CDR3 coding DNA: TGTGCCAGCAGCTTACGCAGGGGGGATGAAAAACTGTTTTTT. The rearrangement links TRBV7-8 to TRBJ1-4; 7 nucleotides line up with TRBD1. This CDR3 region has 14 residues. Germline-derived CDR1 and CDR2 are SGHVS and FQNEAQ. V gave up 2 bases and J gave up 6 bases; unmatched junction bases: 3.

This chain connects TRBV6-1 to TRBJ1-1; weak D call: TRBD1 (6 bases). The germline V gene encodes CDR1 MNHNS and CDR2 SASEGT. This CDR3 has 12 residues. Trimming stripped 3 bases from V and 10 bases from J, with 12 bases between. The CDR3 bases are TGTGCCAGCAGTGACGGATGGGGGCGAGCTTTCTTT. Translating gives CASSDGWGRAFF.

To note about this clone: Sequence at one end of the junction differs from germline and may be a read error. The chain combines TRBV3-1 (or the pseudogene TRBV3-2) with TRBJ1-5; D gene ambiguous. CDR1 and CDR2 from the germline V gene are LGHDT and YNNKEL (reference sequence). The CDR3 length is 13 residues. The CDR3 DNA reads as TGTGCCAGCAGAATGTACGGGGAGCAGGCCCAAGTCTTT. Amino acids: CASRMYGEQAQVF.

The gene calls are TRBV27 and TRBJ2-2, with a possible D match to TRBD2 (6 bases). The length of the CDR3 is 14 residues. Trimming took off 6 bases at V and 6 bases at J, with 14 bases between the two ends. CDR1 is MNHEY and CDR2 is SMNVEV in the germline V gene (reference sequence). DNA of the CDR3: TGTGCCAGCAGGTCCCGTCGGGGGTCCGGGGAGCTGTTTTTT. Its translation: CASRSRRGSGELFF.

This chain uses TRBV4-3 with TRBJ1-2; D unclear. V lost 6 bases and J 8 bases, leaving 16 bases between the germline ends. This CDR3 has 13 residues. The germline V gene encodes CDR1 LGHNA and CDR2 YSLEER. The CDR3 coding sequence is TGCGCCAGCAGTCGGAATTATGAGTCCGGCTACACCTTC. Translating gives CASSRNYESGYTF.

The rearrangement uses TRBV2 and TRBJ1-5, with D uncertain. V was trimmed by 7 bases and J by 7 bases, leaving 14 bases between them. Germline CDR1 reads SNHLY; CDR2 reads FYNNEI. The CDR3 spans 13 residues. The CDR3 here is CASKEDHGQPQHF. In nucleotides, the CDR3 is TGTGCCAGCAAGGAAGACCATGGCCAGCCCCAGCATTTT.

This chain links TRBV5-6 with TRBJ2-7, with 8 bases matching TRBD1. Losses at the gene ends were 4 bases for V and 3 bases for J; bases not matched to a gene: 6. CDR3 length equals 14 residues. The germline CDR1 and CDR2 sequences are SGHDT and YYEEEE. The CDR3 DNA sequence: TGTGCCAGCAGCCTGACAGGGGTTAACTACGAGCAGTACTTC. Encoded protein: CASSLTGVNYEQYF.

The CDR3 sequence: CASSVGRPRGSVAKNIQYF. The CDR3 coding sequence is TGTGCCAGTAGTGTCGGCCGACCTAGGGGATCTGTGGCCAAAAACATTCAGTACTTC. This chain links TRBV19 with TRBJ2-4; D is perhaps TRBD1 (5 bases). The CDR3 is 19 residues long. The ends were cut back, 5 bases at V and 1 base at J, with 24 bases in the middle. CDR1 and CDR2 from the germline V gene are LNHDA and SQIVND (reference sequence).

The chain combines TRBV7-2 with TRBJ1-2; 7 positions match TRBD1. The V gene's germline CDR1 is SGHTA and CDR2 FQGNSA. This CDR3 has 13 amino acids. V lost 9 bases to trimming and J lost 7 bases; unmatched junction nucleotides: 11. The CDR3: CASGTVPGSGYTF. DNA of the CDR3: TGTGCCAGTGGGACAGTCCCTGGAAGTGGCTACACCTTC. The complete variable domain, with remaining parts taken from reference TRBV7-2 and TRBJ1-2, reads GAGVSQSPSNKVTEKGKDVELRCDPISGHTALYWYRQSLGQGLEFLIYFQGNSAPDKSGLPSDRFSAERTGGSVSTLTIQRTQQEDSAVYLCASGTVPGSGYTFGSGTRLTVV.

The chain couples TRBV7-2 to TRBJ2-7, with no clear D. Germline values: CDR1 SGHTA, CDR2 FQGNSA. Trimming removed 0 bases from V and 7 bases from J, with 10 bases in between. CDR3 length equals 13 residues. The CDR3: CASSLAELREQYF. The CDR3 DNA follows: TGTGCCAGCAGCTTAGCGGAGTTGAGGGAGCAGTACTTC. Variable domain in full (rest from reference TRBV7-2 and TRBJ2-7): GAGVSQSPSNKVTEKGKDVELRCDPISGHTALYWYRQSLGQGLEFLIYFQGNSAPDKSGLPSDRFSAERTGGSVSTLTIQRTQQEDSAVYLCASSLAELREQYFGPGTRLTVT.

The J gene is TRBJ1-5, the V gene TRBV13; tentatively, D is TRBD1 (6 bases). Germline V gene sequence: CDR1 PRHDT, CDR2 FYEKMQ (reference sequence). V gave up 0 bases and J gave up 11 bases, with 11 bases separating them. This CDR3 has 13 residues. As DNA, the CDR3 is TGTGCCAGCAGCTTAGGGGGGGCCGAAGCCCAGCATTTT. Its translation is CASSLGGAEAQHF. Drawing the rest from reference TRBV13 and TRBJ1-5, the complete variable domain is AAGVIQSPRHLIKEKRETATLKCYPIPRHDTVYWYQQGPGQDPQFLISFYEKMQSDKGSIPDRFSAQQFSDYHSELNMSSLELGDSALYFCASSLGGAEAQHFGDGTRLSIL.

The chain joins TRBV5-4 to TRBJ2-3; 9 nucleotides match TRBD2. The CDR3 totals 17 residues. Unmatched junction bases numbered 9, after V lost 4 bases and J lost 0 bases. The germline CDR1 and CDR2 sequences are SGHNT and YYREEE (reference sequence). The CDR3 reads CASSPRGLAGSTDTQYF. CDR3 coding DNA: TGTGCCAGCAGCCCCCGGGGGCTAGCGGGAAGCACAGATACGCAGTATTTT.

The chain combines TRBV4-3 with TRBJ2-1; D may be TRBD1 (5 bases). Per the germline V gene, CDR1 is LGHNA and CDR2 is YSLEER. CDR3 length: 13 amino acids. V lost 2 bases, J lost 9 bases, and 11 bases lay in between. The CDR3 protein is CASSQPPGREQFF. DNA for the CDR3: TGCGCCAGCAGCCAACCCCCAGGGCGTGAGCAGTTCTTC.

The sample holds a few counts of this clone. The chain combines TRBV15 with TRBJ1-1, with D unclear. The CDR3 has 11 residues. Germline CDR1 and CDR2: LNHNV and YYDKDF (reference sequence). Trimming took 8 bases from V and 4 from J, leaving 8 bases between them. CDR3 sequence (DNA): TGTGCCACCTCGCGGGGCACTGAAGCTTTCTTT. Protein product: CATSRGTEAFF.

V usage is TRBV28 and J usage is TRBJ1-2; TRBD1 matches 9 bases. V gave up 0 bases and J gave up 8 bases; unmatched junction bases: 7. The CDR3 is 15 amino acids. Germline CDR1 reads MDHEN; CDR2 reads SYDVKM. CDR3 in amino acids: CASSLWHRGQGGYTF. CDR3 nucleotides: TGTGCCAGCAGTTTATGGCACAGGGGGCAGGGGGGCTACACCTTC.

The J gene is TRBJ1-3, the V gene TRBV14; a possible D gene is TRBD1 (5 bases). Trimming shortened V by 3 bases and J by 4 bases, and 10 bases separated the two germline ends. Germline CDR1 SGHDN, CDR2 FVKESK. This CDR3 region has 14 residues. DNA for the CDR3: TGTGCCAGCAGCCAGAGTGGGGCGGGAAACACCATATATTTT. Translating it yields CASSQSGAGNTIYF.